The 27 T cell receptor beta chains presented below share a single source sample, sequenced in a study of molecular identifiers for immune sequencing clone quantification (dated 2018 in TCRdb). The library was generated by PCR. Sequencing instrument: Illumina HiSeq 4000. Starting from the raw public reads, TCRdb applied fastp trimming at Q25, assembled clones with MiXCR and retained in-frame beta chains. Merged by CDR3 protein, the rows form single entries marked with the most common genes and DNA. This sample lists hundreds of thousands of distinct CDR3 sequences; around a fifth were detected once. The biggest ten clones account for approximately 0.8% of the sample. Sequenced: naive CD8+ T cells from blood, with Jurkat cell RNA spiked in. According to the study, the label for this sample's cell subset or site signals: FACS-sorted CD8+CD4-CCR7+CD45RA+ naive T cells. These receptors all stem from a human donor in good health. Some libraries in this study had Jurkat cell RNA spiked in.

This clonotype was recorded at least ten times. The CDR3 here is CASSYLSGPDYDTQYF. CDR3 DNA sequence: TGTGCCAGCAGCTACCTGAGCGGCCCGGACTACGATACGCAGTATTTT. This sequence joins TRBV7-9 and TRBJ2-3; D is possibly TRBD2 (6 bases). The CDR3 extends over 16 amino acids. The V end was cut by 4 bases, the J end by 6 bases, with 20 bases between. Germline V gene sequence: CDR1 SEHNR, CDR2 FQNEAQ (reference sequence).

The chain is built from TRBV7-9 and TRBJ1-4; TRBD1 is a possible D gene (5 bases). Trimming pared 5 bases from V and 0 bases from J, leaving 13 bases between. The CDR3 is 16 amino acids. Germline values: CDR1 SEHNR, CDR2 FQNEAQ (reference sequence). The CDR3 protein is CASSRPLGPTNEKLFF. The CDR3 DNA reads TGTGCCAGCAGCCGACCCCTGGGGCCAACTAATGAAAAACTGTTTTTT.

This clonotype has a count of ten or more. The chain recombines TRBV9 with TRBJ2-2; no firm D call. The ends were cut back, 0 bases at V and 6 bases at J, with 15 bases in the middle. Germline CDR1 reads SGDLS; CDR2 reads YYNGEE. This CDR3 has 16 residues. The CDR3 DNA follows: TGTGCCAGCAGCGTAGTAGGTATAAGCGCCCCCGGGGAGCTGTTTTTT. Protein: CASSVVGISAPGELFF.

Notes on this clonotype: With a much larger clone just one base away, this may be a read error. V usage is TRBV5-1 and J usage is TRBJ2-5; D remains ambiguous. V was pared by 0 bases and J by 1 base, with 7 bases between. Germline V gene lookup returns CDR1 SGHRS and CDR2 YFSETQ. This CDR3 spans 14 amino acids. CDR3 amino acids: CASSLENVQETQYF. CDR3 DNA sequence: TGCGCCAGCAGCTTGGAAAACGTCCAAGAGACCCAGTACTTC.

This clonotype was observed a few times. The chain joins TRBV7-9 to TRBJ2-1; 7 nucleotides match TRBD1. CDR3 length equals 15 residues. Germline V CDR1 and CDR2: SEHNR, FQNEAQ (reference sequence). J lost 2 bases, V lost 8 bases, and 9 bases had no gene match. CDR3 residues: CASRPRDRTYNEQFF. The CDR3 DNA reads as TGTGCCAGCCGCCCCCGGGACAGAACCTACAATGAGCAGTTCTTC.

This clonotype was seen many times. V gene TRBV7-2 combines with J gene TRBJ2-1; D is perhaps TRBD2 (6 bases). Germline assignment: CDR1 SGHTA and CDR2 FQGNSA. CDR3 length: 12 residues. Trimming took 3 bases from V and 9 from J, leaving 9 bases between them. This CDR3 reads CASSFRGSEQFF. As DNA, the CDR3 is TGTGCCAGCAGCTTCCGGGGGAGTGAGCAGTTCTTC.

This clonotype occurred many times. The CDR3 sequence: CATSSITETQYF. The DNA of the CDR3 is TGTGCCACCAGCAGCATAACAGAGACCCAGTACTTC. The genes are TRBV15 and TRBJ2-5; D uncertain. Trimming shortened V by 3 bases and J by 4 bases, and 6 bases separated the two germline ends. Looked up from germline, CDR1 is LNHNV and CDR2 is YYDKDF (reference sequence). The CDR3 sequence is 12 residues long.

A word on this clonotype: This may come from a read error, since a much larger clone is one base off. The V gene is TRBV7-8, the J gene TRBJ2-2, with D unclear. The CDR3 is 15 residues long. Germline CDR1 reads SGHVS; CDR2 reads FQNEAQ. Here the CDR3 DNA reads TGTGCCAGCAACTTAAACGAGGTGCGAGCCGGGGAGCTGTTTTTT. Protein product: CASNLNEVRAGELFF.

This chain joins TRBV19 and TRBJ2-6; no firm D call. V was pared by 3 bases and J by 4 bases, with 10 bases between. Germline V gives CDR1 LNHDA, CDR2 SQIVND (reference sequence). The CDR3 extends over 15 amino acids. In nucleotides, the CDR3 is TGTGCCAGTAGTATCTGGGCCGTCGGGGCCAACGTCCTGACTTTC. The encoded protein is CASSIWAVGANVLTF.

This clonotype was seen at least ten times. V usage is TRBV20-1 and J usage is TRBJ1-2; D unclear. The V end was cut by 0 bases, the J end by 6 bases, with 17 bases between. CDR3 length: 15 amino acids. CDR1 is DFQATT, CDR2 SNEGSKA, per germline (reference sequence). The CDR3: CSARDPGPQRDGYTF. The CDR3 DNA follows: TGCAGTGCTAGAGACCCCGGCCCCCAGCGCGATGGCTACACCTTC.

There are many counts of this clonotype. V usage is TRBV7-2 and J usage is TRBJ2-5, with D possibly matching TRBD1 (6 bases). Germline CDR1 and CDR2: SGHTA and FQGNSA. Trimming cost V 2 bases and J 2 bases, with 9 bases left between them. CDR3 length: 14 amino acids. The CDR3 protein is CASSLQGSQETQYF. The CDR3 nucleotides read TGTGCCAGCAGCTTACAGGGGTCTCAAGAGACCCAGTACTTC. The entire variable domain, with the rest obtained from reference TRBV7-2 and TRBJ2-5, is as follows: GAGVSQSPSNKVTEKGKDVELRCDPISGHTALYWYRQSLGQGLEFLIYFQGNSAPDKSGLPSDRFSAERTGGSVSTLTIQRTQQEDSAVYLCASSLQGSQETQYFGPGTRLLVL.

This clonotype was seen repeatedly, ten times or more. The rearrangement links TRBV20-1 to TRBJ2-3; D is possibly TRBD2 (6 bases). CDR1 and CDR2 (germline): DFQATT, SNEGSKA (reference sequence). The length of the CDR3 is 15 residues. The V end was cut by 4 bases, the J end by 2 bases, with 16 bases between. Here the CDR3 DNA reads TGCAGTGCTATCCCGTATGGGGGGACCACAGATACGCAGTATTTT. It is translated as CSAIPYGGTTDTQYF.

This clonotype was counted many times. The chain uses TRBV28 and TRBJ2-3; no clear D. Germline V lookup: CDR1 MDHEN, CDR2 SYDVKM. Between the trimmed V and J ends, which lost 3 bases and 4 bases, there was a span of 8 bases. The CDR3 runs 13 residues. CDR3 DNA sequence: TGTGCCAGCAGTTTCGGTAGATCAGATACGCAGTATTTT. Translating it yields CASSFGRSDTQYF. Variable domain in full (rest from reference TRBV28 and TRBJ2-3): DVKVTQSSRYLVKRTGEKVFLECVQDMDHENMFWYRQDPGLGLRLIYFSYDVKMKEKGDIPEGYSVSREKKERFSLILESASTNQTSMYLCASSFGRSDTQYFGPGTRLTVL.

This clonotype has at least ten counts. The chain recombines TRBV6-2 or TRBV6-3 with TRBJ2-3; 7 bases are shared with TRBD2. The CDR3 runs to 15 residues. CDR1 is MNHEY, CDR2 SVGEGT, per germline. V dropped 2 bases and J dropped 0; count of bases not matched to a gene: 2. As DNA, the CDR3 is TGTGCCAGCAGTTACCTTAGCGGGAGCACAGATACGCAGTATTTT. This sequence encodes CASSYLSGSTDTQYF.

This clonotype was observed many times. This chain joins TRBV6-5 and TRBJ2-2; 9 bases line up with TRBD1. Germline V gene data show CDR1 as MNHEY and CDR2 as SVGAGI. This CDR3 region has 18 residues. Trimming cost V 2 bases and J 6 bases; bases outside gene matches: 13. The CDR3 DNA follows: TGTGCCAGCAGTTACAAATCCTGGACAGGGGAGAATTCCGGGGAGCTGTTTTTT. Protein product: CASSYKSWTGENSGELFF.

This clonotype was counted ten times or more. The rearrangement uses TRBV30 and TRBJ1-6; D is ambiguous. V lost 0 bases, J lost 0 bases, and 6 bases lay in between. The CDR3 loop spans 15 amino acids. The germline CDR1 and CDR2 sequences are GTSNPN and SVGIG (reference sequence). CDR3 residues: CAWSVQSSYNSPLHF. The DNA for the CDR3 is TGTGCCTGGAGTGTACAGAGCTCCTATAATTCACCCCTCCACTTT.

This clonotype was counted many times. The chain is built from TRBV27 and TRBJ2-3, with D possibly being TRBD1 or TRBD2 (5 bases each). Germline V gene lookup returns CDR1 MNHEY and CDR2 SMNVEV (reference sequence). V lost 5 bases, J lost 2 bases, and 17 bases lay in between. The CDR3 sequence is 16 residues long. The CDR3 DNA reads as TGTGCCAGCAGTCCGGGACCCTCAACCCCCACAGATACGCAGTATTTT. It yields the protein CASSPGPSTPTDTQYF.

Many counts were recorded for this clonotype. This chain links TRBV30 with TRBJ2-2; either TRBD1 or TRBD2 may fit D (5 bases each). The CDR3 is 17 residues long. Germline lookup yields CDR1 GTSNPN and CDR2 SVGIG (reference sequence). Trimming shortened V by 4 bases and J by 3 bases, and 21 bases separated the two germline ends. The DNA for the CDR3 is TGTGCCTGGAACGGGGCCGGGGTTCGGGTGGACACCGGGGAGCTGTTTTTT. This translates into CAWNGAGVRVDTGELFF.

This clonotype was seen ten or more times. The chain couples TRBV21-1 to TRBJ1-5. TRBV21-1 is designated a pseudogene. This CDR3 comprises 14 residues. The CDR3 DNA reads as TGTGCCAGCAGAGAGGCGTTGCGCAATCAGCCCCAGCATTTT. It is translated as CASREALRNQPQHF.

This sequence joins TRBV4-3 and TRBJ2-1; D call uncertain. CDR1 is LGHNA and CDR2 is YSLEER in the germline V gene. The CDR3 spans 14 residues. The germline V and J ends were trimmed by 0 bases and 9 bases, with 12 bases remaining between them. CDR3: CASSQDSGSREQFF. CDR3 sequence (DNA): TGCGCCAGCAGCCAAGATTCGGGTTCTCGTGAGCAGTTCTTC.

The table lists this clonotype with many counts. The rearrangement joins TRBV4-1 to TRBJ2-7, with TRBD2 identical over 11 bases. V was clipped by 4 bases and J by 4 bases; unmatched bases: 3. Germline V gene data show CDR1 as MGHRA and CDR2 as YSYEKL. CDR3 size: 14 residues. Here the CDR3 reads CASSPSSGGYEQYF. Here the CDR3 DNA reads TGCGCCAGCAGCCCGTCTAGCGGGGGGTACGAGCAGTACTTC.

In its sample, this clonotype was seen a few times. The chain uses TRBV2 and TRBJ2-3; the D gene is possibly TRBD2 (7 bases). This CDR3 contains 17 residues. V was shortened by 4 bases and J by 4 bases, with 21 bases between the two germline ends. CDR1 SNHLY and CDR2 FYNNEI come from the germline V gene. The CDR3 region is CASSVTTGGGGPDTQYF. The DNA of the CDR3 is TGTGCCAGCAGTGTCACAACTGGCGGGGGCGGGCCAGATACGCAGTATTTT.

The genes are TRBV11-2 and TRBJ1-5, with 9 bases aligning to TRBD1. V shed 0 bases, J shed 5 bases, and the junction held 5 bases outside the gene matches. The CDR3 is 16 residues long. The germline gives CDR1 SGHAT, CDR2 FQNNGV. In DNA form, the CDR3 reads TGTGCCAGCAGCTTAGATGGGACAGGGTTAGATCAGCCCCAGCATTTT. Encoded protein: CASSLDGTGLDQPQHF.

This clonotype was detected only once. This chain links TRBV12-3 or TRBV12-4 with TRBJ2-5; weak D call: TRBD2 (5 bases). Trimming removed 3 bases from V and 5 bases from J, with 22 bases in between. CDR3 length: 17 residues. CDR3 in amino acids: CASSLKPGVTGWETQYF. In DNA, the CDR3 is TGTGCCAGCAGTTTGAAGCCCGGGGTCACCGGATGGGAGACCCAGTACTTC.

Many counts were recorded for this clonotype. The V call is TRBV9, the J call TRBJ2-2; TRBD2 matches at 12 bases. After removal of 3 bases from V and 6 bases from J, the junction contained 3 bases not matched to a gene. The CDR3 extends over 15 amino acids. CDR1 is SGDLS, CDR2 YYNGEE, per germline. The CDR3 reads CASSGGLAGPGELFF. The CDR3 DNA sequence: TGTGCCAGCAGCGGGGGACTAGCGGGCCCCGGGGAGCTGTTTTTT.

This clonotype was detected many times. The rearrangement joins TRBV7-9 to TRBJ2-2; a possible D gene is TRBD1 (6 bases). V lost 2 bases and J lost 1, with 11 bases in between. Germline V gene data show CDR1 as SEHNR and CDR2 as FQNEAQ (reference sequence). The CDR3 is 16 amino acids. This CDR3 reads CASSLSPTGNTGELFF. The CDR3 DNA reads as TGTGCCAGCAGCTTATCTCCGACAGGGAACACCGGGGAGCTGTTTTTT.

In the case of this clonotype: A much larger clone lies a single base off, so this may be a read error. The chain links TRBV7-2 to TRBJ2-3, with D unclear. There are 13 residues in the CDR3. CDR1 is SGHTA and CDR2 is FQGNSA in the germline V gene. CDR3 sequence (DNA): TGTGCCAGCAGCCGCGCCTACACAGATGCGCAGTATTTT. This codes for CASSRAYTDAQYF.